Presented here are 11 T cell receptor beta chains from one specimen sequenced in a study of vaccination effects on CD4 cells after COVID-19 (dated by TCRdb to the early 2020s). Antigens of these TCRs are unknown. Receptors were amplified or captured by the immunoSEQ multiplex PCR assay. TCRdb carries this immuneACCESS record with in-frame sequences only. Its versions omit some clonotypes, under half of them owing to an unresolved V gene in the studies checked, with the rest unexplained. This sample is represented by approximately 47,000 clones; less than 85% of them were singletons. The top ten clones comprise about 7% of the sample. After less than 13 days of culture, CD4+ T cells were isolated with the EasySep CD4+ T cell isolation kit. Each participant received two doses of an mRNA SARS-CoV-2 vaccine, either BNT162b2 or mRNA-1273. The material was CD4+ T cells from PBMCs cultured without peptide, obtained after COVID-19 vaccination. These receptors originate from a human donor who received a COVID-19 vaccine.

This rearrangement joins TRBV19 to TRBJ2-7, with 10 positions matching TRBD2. Germline CDR1 LNHDA, CDR2 SQIVND (reference sequence). The V gene end was trimmed by 5 bases and the J gene end by 7 bases; junction bases not matched to a gene: 8. This CDR3 contains 14 residues. The CDR3 loop is CASSLRTSGEEQYF. The CDR3 DNA reads TGTGCCAGTAGTCTAAGGACTAGCGGAGAAGAGCAGTACTTC.

This rearrangement joins TRBV19 to TRBJ2-2; 9 bases match TRBD1. The germline gives CDR1 LNHDA, CDR2 SQIVND (reference sequence). This CDR3 has 17 amino acids. V shed 6 bases and J 1 base; nucleotides not matched to a gene: 9. CDR3 coding DNA: TGTGCCAGTAGACTCCCGGGACAGGGTATGAACACCGGGGAGCTGTTTTTT. Protein product: CASRLPGQGMNTGELFF.

The rearrangement links TRBV2 to TRBJ1-5, with D tentatively TRBD1 (5 bases). Trimming removed 0 bases at V and 7 bases at J, with 13 bases between. The CDR3 has 15 amino acids. Germline V gene lookup returns CDR1 SNHLY and CDR2 FYNNEI. This CDR3 reads CASSEATRGWQPQHF. The CDR3 region has the DNA TGTGCCAGCAGTGAAGCGACGAGGGGCTGGCAGCCCCAGCATTTT.

The V and J genes are TRBV7-2 and TRBJ1-4; 10 nucleotides match TRBD1. The CDR3 spans 17 residues. V trimming: 5 bases; J trimming: 5 bases; junction bases outside the gene matches: 11. Germline V gene sequence: CDR1 SGHTA, CDR2 FQGNSA. DNA of the CDR3: TGTGCCAGCAGCCTGGGACAGGGGATAACGATGAATGAAAAACTGTTTTTT. Translation gives CASSLGQGITMNEKLFF.

The rearrangement uses TRBV15 and TRBJ1-2, with 12 bases matching TRBD1. The CDR3 has 14 amino acids. The V gene's germline CDR1 is LNHNV and CDR2 YYDKDF (reference sequence). Trimming at V came to 0 bases and at J to 8 bases, leaving 1 base not matched to a gene. The CDR3 DNA reads TGTGCCACCAGCAGAGATGGGACAGGGGGCGGCTACACCTTC. Its translation: CATSRDGTGGGYTF.

This clone has more than one count but fewer than ten. The rearrangement joins TRBV29-1 to TRBJ1-2, with 7 nucleotides matching TRBD1. Germline-derived CDR1 and CDR2 are SQVTM and ANQGSEA. V lost 6 bases and J lost 4; bases outside the gene matches: 5. This CDR3 is built from 12 residues. The DNA of the CDR3 is TGCAGCGTAGATAGGGACAGCTATGGCTACACCTTC. Translation gives CSVDRDSYGYTF.

This clone has only a few counts. J is TRBJ1-1 and V is TRBV7-6; D gene unclear. Per the germline V gene, CDR1 is SGHVS and CDR2 is FNYEAQ. V dropped 1 base and J dropped 2 bases, with 11 bases sitting between them. The CDR3 is 15 amino acids. The CDR3 is CASSLEQSFNTEAFF. The CDR3 DNA is TGTGCCAGCAGCTTAGAACAGTCTTTCAACACTGAAGCTTTCTTT.

A few counts support this clone. The chain uses TRBV29-1 and TRBJ1-2; 10 bases match TRBD1. The CDR3 extends over 14 amino acids. Trimming cost V 4 bases and J 2 bases; bases outside gene matches: 4. Germline CDR1 reads SQVTM; CDR2 reads ANQGSEA. For the CDR3, the DNA is TGCAGCGTTGGGTCGGGACAGGGGAACTATGGCTACACCTTC. Its translation: CSVGSGQGNYGYTF.

This clone appeared once. The chain carries TRBV3-1 (or the pseudogene TRBV3-2) and TRBJ2-3, with 9 bases identical to TRBD2. In germline, CDR1 is LGHDT, CDR2 YNNKEL (reference sequence). The CDR3 contains 16 residues. V was pared by 4 bases and J by 1 base, with 6 bases of the junction left unmatched. The CDR3 nucleotides read TGTGCCAGCAGCCCTCGGACTAGCGTGGGCACAGATACGCAGTATTTT. Protein sequence: CASSPRTSVGTDTQYF.

The rearrangement links TRBV7-9 to TRBJ2-1, with TRBD2 matching 10 bases. The CDR3 is made up of 15 amino acids. Germline V gene lookup returns CDR1 SEHNR and CDR2 FQNEAQ (reference sequence). The trim removed 5 bases at V and 2 bases at J, leaving 3 bases unmatched. CDR3 DNA sequence: TGTGCCAGCAGCAGCACTAGCGGGGCCTACAATGAGCAGTTCTTC. Protein: CASSSTSGAYNEQFF.

The chain employs TRBV11-2 and TRBJ1-5; tentative D call: TRBD1 (5 bases). In germline, CDR1 is SGHAT, CDR2 FQNNGV. There are 17 residues in the CDR3. Trimming removed 4 bases from V and 4 bases from J, with 20 bases in between. In DNA form, the CDR3 reads TGTGCCAGCAGCTATAGCAGGGTCGTAAACTGGAATCAGCCCCAGCATTTT. Its protein product is CASSYSRVVNWNQPQHF.